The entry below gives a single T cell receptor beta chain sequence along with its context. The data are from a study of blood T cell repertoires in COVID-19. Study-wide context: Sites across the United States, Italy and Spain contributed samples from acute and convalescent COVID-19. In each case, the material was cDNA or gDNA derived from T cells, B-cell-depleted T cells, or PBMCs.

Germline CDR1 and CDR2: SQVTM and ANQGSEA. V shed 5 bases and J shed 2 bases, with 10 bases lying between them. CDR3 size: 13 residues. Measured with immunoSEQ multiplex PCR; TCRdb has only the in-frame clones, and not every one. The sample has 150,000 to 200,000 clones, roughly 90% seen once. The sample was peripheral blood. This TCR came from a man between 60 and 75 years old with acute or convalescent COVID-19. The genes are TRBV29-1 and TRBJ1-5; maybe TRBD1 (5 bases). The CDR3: CSVQGNRNQPQHF. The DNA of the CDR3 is TGCAGCGTTCAGGGAAATCGCAATCAGCCCCAGCATTTT.